The TCR beta chain under discussion was sequenced for a study of T-cell reconstitution after alpha-beta-depleted transplantation in children. V was shortened by 5 bases and J by 4 bases, with 12 bases between the two germline ends. The germline V gene has CDR1 SQVTM and CDR2 ANQGSEA. The CDR3 spans 12 residues. Construction of the TCRbeta library involved unique molecular identifiers. Via MiXCR, TCRdb re-called the PCR reads, giving one row per CDR3 protein. This sample yields 120,000 to 150,000 distinct CDR3 sequences, of which roughly 9% are seen a single time; 15% to 20% belongs to the top ten. In its sample, this clonotype was seen many times.

Sequenced material: PBMCs, mostly from graft donor cells, taken 180 days after TCRalphabeta/CD19-depleted stem cell transplant. This TCR was recovered from a female patient younger than 10 who had a stem cell transplant for congenital amegakaryocytic thrombocytopenia, so the T cells may come from the graft donor. V gene TRBV29-1 combines with J gene TRBJ2-7, with a possible D match to TRBD1 (6 bases). The CDR3 DNA reads TGCAGCGTTCTTGACAGGAAATACGAGCAGTACTTC. This codes for CSVLDRKYEQYF.